These 13 T cell receptor beta chains share one sample of origin, sequenced in a study of shared T cell receptors in the human thymus. Assay: immunoSEQ multiplex PCR; the TCRdb copy retains only in-frame clones and omits some. The data show some 660,000 clones, with around 87% seen just once and 0.0094% held by the top ten. These data are also associated with another study on human thymus T cells.

What was sequenced was thymocytes. Source of these receptors: a boy under three years old with a congenital heart defect.

The chain is built from TRBV6-6 and TRBJ2-7; D is perhaps TRBD2 (6 bases). The CDR3 extends over 15 amino acids. In germline, CDR1 is MNHNY, CDR2 SVGAGI (reference sequence). V lost 0 bases to trimming and J lost 2 bases, with 11 bases between them. This CDR3 is CASSYSDGSTYEQYF. The CDR3, as DNA: TGTGCCAGCAGTTACTCGGACGGGAGCACCTACGAGCAGTACTTC.

The rearrangement links TRBV10-3 to TRBJ1-3; no clear D gene. Looked up from germline, CDR1 is ENHRY and CDR2 is SYGVKD. Trimming took off 9 bases at V and 6 bases at J, with 18 bases between the two ends. This CDR3 region has 14 residues. CDR3 DNA sequence: TGTGCCATATCCAGGAACCCTCTGGAAAACACCATATATTTT. As protein: CAISRNPLENTIYF.

The chain combines TRBV7-3 with TRBJ2-7; 9 nucleotides match TRBD1. The germline V gene encodes CDR1 SGHTA and CDR2 FQGTGA. After removal of 5 bases from V and 2 bases from J, the junction contained 10 bases not matched to a gene. This CDR3 contains 16 residues. The CDR3 loop reads CASSPSGTGIPYEQYF. CDR3 nucleotide sequence: TGTGCCAGCAGCCCCTCCGGGACAGGGATCCCCTACGAGCAGTACTTC.

The rearrangement links TRBV2 to TRBJ2-7, with D perhaps matching TRBD2 (6 bases). The CDR3 has 12 amino acids. Trimming removed 11 bases at V and 2 bases at J, with 13 bases between. Germline V gene sequence: CDR1 SNHLY, CDR2 FYNNEI. CDR3 residues: CAAGRDPYEQYF. The CDR3 region has the DNA TGTGCCGCGGGAAGGGATCCCTACGAGCAGTACTTC.

The chain links TRBV14 to TRBJ1-2; no definite D call. Germline values: CDR1 SGHDN, CDR2 FVKESK. With 6 bases removed from V and 3 bases from J, the gap between germline ends came to 11 bases. There are 13 residues in the CDR3. The CDR3 nucleotides are TGTGCCAGCAGTCCAGACAAATACTATGGCTACACCTTC. Amino acid sequence: CASSPDKYYGYTF.

The genes are TRBV11-2 and TRBJ2-7; 8 positions match TRBD1. The V gene's germline CDR1 is SGHAT and CDR2 FQNNGV. V gave up 5 bases and J gave up 5 bases; unmatched junction bases: 8. This CDR3 contains 14 residues. CDR3 nucleotide sequence: TGTGCCAGCAGCCGGACAGGGTGGGCAGACGAGCAGTACTTC. Translating it yields CASSRTGWADEQYF. Based on the CDR3 plus reference TRBV11-2 and TRBJ2-7, the full variable domain is EAGVAQSPRYKIIEKRQSVAFWCNPISGHATLYWYQQILGQGPKLLIQFQNNGVVDDSQLPKDRFSAERLKGVDSTLKIQPAKLEDSAVYLCASSRTGWADEQYFGPGTRLTVT.

The chain links TRBV30 to TRBJ2-7; 7 nucleotides match TRBD2. Germline assignment: CDR1 GTSNPN and CDR2 SVGIG (reference sequence). J was trimmed by 2 bases and V by 0 bases; bases with no gene match: 10. The CDR3 length is 16 residues. The CDR3 DNA is TGTGCCTGGAGTGTACTCCCCGGGAGGATCCCCTACGAGCAGTACTTC. Protein sequence: CAWSVLPGRIPYEQYF.

The V gene is TRBV19, the J gene TRBJ1-6; D remains unclear. The CDR3 is made up of 17 amino acids. CDR1 and CDR2 (germline): LNHDA, SQIVND (reference sequence). Deletions cut 2 bases from V and 7 bases from J, with 18 bases between. CDR3 amino acids: CASSIPRGEGGNSPLHF. The CDR3 DNA reads TGTGCCAGTAGTATACCGAGAGGAGAGGGAGGAAATTCACCCCTCCACTTT.

This sequence joins TRBV4-3 and TRBJ1-5; TRBD1 matches 8 bases. Germline V gene data show CDR1 as LGHNA and CDR2 as YSLEER. CDR3 length: 15 amino acids. The ends lost 4 bases at V and 5 bases at J; junction bases unmatched: 7. CDR3 nucleotides: TGCGCCAGCAGCCCCGGACAGGGAGAGGATCAGCCCCAGCATTTT. It specifies CASSPGQGEDQPQHF.

This sequence joins TRBV5-1 and TRBJ2-6, with D possibly matching TRBD1 (5 bases). The CDR3 has 15 residues. V lost 5 bases and J 0 bases, leaving 9 bases between the germline ends. Germline lookup yields CDR1 SGHRS and CDR2 YFSETQ. CDR3 sequence reads: CASRSQDSGANVLTF. CDR3 in DNA: TGCGCCAGCAGATCACAGGACTCTGGGGCCAACGTCCTGACTTTC.

The rearrangement uses TRBV21-1 and TRBJ2-2; the table names TRBD1, a call not compared with the DNA. TRBV21-1 is assigned pseudogene status. The CDR3 extends over 14 amino acids. The CDR3 loop is CASTRTGPTGELFF. The CDR3 nucleotides read TGTGCCAGCACCCGGACAGGACCCACCGGGGAGCTGTTTTTT.

The chain joins TRBV11-2 to TRBJ2-1; the D gene is possibly TRBD1 (6 bases). CDR1 is SGHAT and CDR2 is FQNNGV in the germline V gene. CDR3 length: 12 amino acids. V lost 3 bases and J 8 bases, leaving 8 bases between the germline ends. CDR3 amino acids: CASSFEGDEQFF. As DNA, the CDR3 is TGTGCCAGCAGCTTTGAGGGGGATGAGCAGTTCTTC.

This clone has only one observation. The J gene is TRBJ2-1, the V gene TRBV2; 10 bases map to TRBD2. V trimming: 2 bases; J trimming: 6 bases; junction bases outside the gene matches: 4. The CDR3 extends over 15 amino acids. Germline V gene lookup returns CDR1 SNHLY and CDR2 FYNNEI. The CDR3, as DNA: TGTGCCAGCAGTGAACCGGGACTAGCGATCAATGAGCAGTTCTTC. Translating it yields CASSEPGLAINEQFF.